This T cell receptor (beta chain) was profiled in a study of T-cell reconstitution after alpha-beta-depleted transplantation in children. The CDR3 sequence is 15 residues long. With 4 bases removed from V and 2 bases from J, the gap between germline ends came to 13 bases. Germline assignment: CDR1 SGHAT and CDR2 FQNNGV. Unique molecular identifiers tagged the TCRbeta library. TCRdb analysed the PCR reads with MiXCR anew, one entry per CDR3 protein. The table shows hundreds of thousands of distinct CDR3 sequences, with about an eighth occurring only once. Sample: PBMCs, taken from the stem cell graft. The chain carries TRBV11-2 and TRBJ2-3; D might be TRBD1 or TRBD2, each matching 5 bases. The TCR originated in a human donor who donated a stem cell graft to a child with Fanconi anemia. CDR3 nucleotide sequence: TGTGCCAGCAGCTACACCGGGACGGCCACAGATACGCAGTATTTT. Protein product: CASSYTGTATDTQYF. The full variable domain, in which reference TRBV11-2 and TRBJ2-3 provide the parts outside the CDR3, is EAGVAQSPRYKIIEKRQSVAFWCNPISGHATLYWYQQILGQGPKLLIQFQNNGVVDDSQLPKDRFSAERLKGVDSTLKIQPAKLEDSAVYLCASSYTGTATDTQYFGPGTRLTVL.